A single sample gave rise to the 20 T cell receptor beta chains below, sequenced in a study of blood T cell repertoires in COVID-19. The protocol was immunoSEQ multiplex PCR, while the TCRdb copy is restricted to in-frame clones and leaves out a portion. The sample lists around 250,000 clones, about 87% occurring once. Sample: PBMCs or T cells enriched from blood (not recorded which). These receptor sequences come from a woman between 45 and 60 years old who had recovered from COVID-19.

This chain joins TRBV6-7 and TRBJ1-3, with D possibly being TRBD1 (6 bases). TRBV6-7 has ORF status, its function being uncertain. The length of the CDR3 is 15 residues. V shed 10 bases and J shed 0 bases, with 16 bases lying between them. DNA for the CDR3: TGTGCCAACGCCAGGGGAGACCTCTCTGGAAACACCATATATTTT. Residues: CANARGDLSGNTIYF.

V is TRBV7-9 and J is TRBJ2-5, with 8 positions matching TRBD1. Germline assignment: CDR1 SEHNR and CDR2 FQNEAQ (reference sequence). Unmatched junction bases numbered 10, after V lost 5 bases and J lost 5 bases. The CDR3 totals 15 residues. In DNA, the CDR3 is TGTGCCAGCAGCCTCAGGACAGGGAACAGCGAGACCCAGTACTTC. Its protein product is CASSLRTGNSETQYF. The variable domain in full, with the rest retrieved from reference TRBV7-9 and TRBJ2-5, is DTGVSQNPRHKITKRGQNVTFRCDPISEHNRLYWYRQTLGQGPEFLTYFQNEAQLEKSRLLSDRFSAERPKGSFSTLEIQRTEQGDSAMYLCASSLRTGNSETQYFGPGTRLLVL.

V and J are TRBV19 and TRBJ1-2; 7 nucleotides align to TRBD1. V lost 5 bases and J lost 8; bases outside the gene matches: 11. The germline V gene has CDR1 LNHDA and CDR2 SQIVND (reference sequence). The CDR3 has 14 amino acids. The CDR3 spells CASSPLTGPGGYTF. Written as DNA, the CDR3 is TGTGCCAGTAGTCCGCTGACAGGGCCGGGCGGCTACACCTTC.

This chain uses TRBV9 with TRBJ1-5, with TRBD1 matching over 10 bases. This CDR3 region has 14 residues. Trimming cost V 3 bases and J 4 bases; bases outside gene matches: 1. Germline-derived CDR1 and CDR2 are SGDLS and YYNGEE. CDR3 sequence: CASSEGQGNQPQHF. In DNA form, the CDR3 reads TGTGCCAGCAGCGAGGGACAGGGGAATCAGCCCCAGCATTTT. The full variable domain, in which reference TRBV9 and TRBJ1-5 provide the parts outside the CDR3, is DSGVTQTPKHLITATGQRVTLRCSPRSGDLSVYWYQQSLDQGLQFLIQYYNGEERAKGNILERFSAQQFPDLHSELNLSSLELGDSALYFCASSEGQGNQPQHFGDGTRLSIL.

The chain joins TRBV24-1 to TRBJ2-1; TRBD1 matches at 7 bases. The V and J ends lost 3 bases and 4 bases, in that order; junction bases with no gene match: 5. The CDR3 consists of 15 residues. CDR1 and CDR2 from the germline V gene are KGHDR and SFDVKD. This CDR3 reads CATSDARGQYNEQFF. The CDR3 region has the DNA TGTGCCACCAGTGATGCACGGGGACAGTACAATGAGCAGTTCTTC.

This clone was observed once. J is TRBJ2-1 and V is TRBV5-5, with D unresolved. Germline CDR1 reads SGHKS; CDR2 reads YYEKEE (reference sequence). V gave up 3 bases and J gave up 7 bases, with 5 bases separating them. The CDR3 runs 11 residues. The CDR3 coding sequence is TGTGCCAGCAGCTACAGTAATGAGCAGTTCTTC. Amino acids: CASSYSNEQFF. The full variable domain, its missing parts supplied by reference TRBV5-5 and TRBJ2-1, is DAGVTQSPTHLIKTRGQQVTLRCSPISGHKSVSWYQQVLGQGPQFIFQYYEKEERGRGNFPDRFSARQFPNYSSELNVNALLLGDSALYLCASSYSNEQFFGPGTRLTVL.

This clone was seen only once. The CDR3 is CARREGGNTEAFF. CDR3 sequence (DNA): TGTGCCCGCAGAGAGGGTGGGAACACTGAAGCTTTCTTT. V gene TRBV30 combines with J gene TRBJ1-1; D remains unclear. The germline gives CDR1 GTSNPN, CDR2 SVGIG (reference sequence). This CDR3 is built from 13 residues. Trimming cost V 8 bases and J 1 base, with 14 bases left between them.

J is TRBJ2-1 and V is TRBV4-3, with 8 bases that match TRBD2. Germline trimming cut 4 bases from V and 7 bases from J; bases unmatched to any gene: 12. This CDR3 region has 16 residues. CDR1 is LGHNA, CDR2 YSLEER, per germline. CDR3 nucleotides: TGCGCCAGCAGCCTAACCCCGACTAGCGTGCTAAATGAGCAGTTCTTC. The encoded protein is CASSLTPTSVLNEQFF.

In this sample, this clone turned up once. CDR3 nucleotides: TGTGCCATCAGGGAGGCCCCGAGCACTGAAGCTTTCTTT. Translated: CAIREAPSTEAFF. This chain joins TRBV10-3 and TRBJ1-1; D is unresolved. V was pared by 6 bases and J by 4 bases, with 12 bases between. The germline CDR1 and CDR2 sequences are ENHRY and SYGVKD. The CDR3 consists of 13 residues.

The J gene is TRBJ1-1, the V gene TRBV7-9, with no clear D. Germline assignment: CDR1 SEHNR and CDR2 FQNEAQ (reference sequence). V dropped 3 bases and J dropped 5 bases, with 16 bases sitting between them. The CDR3 loop spans 15 amino acids. CDR3 region: CASSFTGKKLTEAFF. CDR3 DNA: TGTGCCAGCAGCTTCACCGGGAAAAAGCTGACTGAAGCTTTCTTT. Using reference TRBV7-9 and TRBJ1-1 for the parts outside the CDR3, the full variable domain is DTGVSQNPRHKITKRGQNVTFRCDPISEHNRLYWYRQTLGQGPEFLTYFQNEAQLEKSRLLSDRFSAERPKGSFSTLEIQRTEQGDSAMYLCASSFTGKKLTEAFFGQGTRLTVV.

V gene TRBV2 combines with J gene TRBJ2-7, with D perhaps TRBD2 (6 bases). The ends were cut back, 7 bases at V and 0 bases at J, with 13 bases in the middle. This CDR3 has 14 residues. Germline assignment: CDR1 SNHLY and CDR2 FYNNEI. This CDR3 is CASNRDGSSYEQYF. The CDR3 nucleotides read TGTGCCAGCAACCGGGACGGGAGCTCCTACGAGCAGTACTTC.

The gene calls are TRBV28 and TRBJ2-5; 9 bases are a match to TRBD2. V lost 5 bases, J lost 5 bases, and 9 bases stayed unmatched. CDR1 is MDHEN, CDR2 SYDVKM, per germline. CDR3 length: 15 amino acids. CDR3 nucleotide sequence: TGTGCCAGCAGTGTCCCGACTAGCGGCGGTGAGACCCAGTACTTC. As protein: CASSVPTSGGETQYF.

The chain is built from TRBV2 and TRBJ1-6; D may be TRBD1 (5 bases). V lost 3 bases and J lost 4, with 10 bases in between. The CDR3 is 15 amino acids. CDR1 and CDR2 from the germline V gene are SNHLY and FYNNEI. The CDR3 is CASSDPREYNSPLHF. CDR3 coding DNA: TGTGCCAGCAGTGATCCCAGGGAATATAATTCACCCCTCCACTTT.

This clone was seen once. The same CDR3 can be traced to other DNA sequences in this sample. The chain uses TRBV18 and TRBJ1-5; possibly TRBD1 for D (5 bases). Germline lookup yields CDR1 KGHSH and CDR2 LQKENI. V lost 2 bases and J lost 0, with 5 bases in between. This CDR3 has 14 amino acids. CDR3 nucleotide sequence: TGTGCCAGCTCACCAGACAGTAGCAATCAGCCCCAGCATTTT. It is translated as CASSPDSSNQPQHF.

The CDR3 loop is CASKRDTQETQYF. The CDR3 region has the DNA TGTGCCAGCAAACGAGACACCCAAGAGACCCAGTACTTC. The V call is TRBV27, the J call TRBJ2-5; D is undetermined. From germline, CDR1 is MNHEY and CDR2 SMNVEV (reference sequence). This CDR3 spans 13 amino acids. V dropped 7 bases and J dropped 1 base, with 10 bases sitting between them.

This chain joins TRBV2 and TRBJ2-2; D remains ambiguous. Germline CDR1 is SNHLY and CDR2 is FYNNEI. The CDR3 has 14 residues. V lost 6 bases, J lost 1 base, and 9 bases lay in between. The CDR3 is CASRQSWNTGELFF. CDR3 sequence (DNA): TGTGCCAGCAGACAATCTTGGAACACCGGGGAGCTGTTTTTT.

The rearrangement uses TRBV19 and TRBJ2-3, with D possibly being TRBD2 (6 bases). Trimming shortened V by 3 bases and J by 6 bases, and 10 bases separated the two germline ends. CDR1 and CDR2 (germline): LNHDA, SQIVND (reference sequence). This CDR3 region has 13 residues. The CDR3 reads CASSIGGRDTQYF. The CDR3 DNA sequence: TGTGCCAGTAGTATCGGTGGGAGGGATACGCAGTATTTT.

The chain has TRBV2 and TRBJ2-7, with 9 bases that match TRBD1. The CDR3 loop spans 13 amino acids. V was pared by 5 bases and J by 3 bases, with 2 bases of the junction left unmatched. Germline CDR1 is SNHLY and CDR2 is FYNNEI. The CDR3 nucleotides are TGTGCCAGCAGTACAGGGGGCCACTACGAGCAGTACTTC. Translation gives CASSTGGHYEQYF.

The gene calls are TRBV1 and TRBJ2-5; TRBD2 is the table's D call and was not checked against the DNA. TRBV1 is listed as a pseudogene. CDR3 size: 15 residues. The CDR3 region has the DNA TGCACCAGCAGCCCCGACGCGGGGAGTCAAGAGACCCAGTACTTC. This codes for CTSSPDAGSQETQYF.

The chain carries TRBV5-1 and TRBJ2-7, with D possibly TRBD1 on 6 matching bases. Trimming stripped 0 bases from V and 2 bases from J, with 6 bases between. Germline lookup yields CDR1 SGHRS and CDR2 YFSETQ. The CDR3 spans 13 residues. Here the CDR3 reads CASSLEGAYEQYF. CDR3 in DNA: TGCGCCAGCAGCTTGGAGGGGGCCTACGAGCAGTACTTC.